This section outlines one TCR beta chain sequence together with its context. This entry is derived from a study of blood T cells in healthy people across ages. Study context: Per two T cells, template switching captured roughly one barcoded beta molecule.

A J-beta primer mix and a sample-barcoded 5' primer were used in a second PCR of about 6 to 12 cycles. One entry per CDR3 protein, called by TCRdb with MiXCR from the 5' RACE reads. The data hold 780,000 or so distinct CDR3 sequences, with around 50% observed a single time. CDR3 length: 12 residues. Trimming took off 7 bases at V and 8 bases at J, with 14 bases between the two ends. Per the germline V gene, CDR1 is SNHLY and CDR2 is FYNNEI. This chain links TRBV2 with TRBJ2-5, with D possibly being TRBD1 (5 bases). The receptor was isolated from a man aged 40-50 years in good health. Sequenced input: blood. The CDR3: CASISSRETQYF. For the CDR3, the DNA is TGTGCCAGCATCTCATCCAGGGAAACCCAGTACTTC.